The TCR beta chain under discussion was sequenced for a study of long-term antiretroviral therapy in people with HIV. Every one of the donors gave at least one pre-ART PBMC sample and at least two post-ART PBMC samples. With V trimmed by 0 bases and J by 6 bases, 5 bases remained unmatched. CDR1 is SGDLS, CDR2 YYNGEE, per germline. CDR3 length: 16 amino acids. Study-level points and caveats: Controls exceeded HIV repertoires in CDR3 length range.

Researchers report immunoSEQ v3.0 was run at survey level. TCRdb's table, derived via immunoSEQ multiplex PCR, lists solely in-frame clones and lacks some. Found here are around 28,000 clones, more than 85% of them singletons; the top ten hold around 4.2%. Remarks on this clone: As yet, its antigen is unknown.

The material sequenced was unsorted PBMCs, taken 3.1 years after starting antiretroviral therapy. This chain connects TRBV9 to TRBJ2-1; 11 positions agree with TRBD2. This sequence was found in a man aged 18 to 35 with HIV. The CDR3: CASSVGVAGGSNEQFF. In nucleotides, the CDR3 is TGTGCCAGCAGCGTAGGGGTAGCGGGGGGGTCCAATGAGCAGTTCTTC. The complete variable domain, with remaining parts taken from reference TRBV9 and TRBJ2-1, reads DSGVTQTPKHLITATGQRVTLRCSPRSGDLSVYWYQQSLDQGLQFLIQYYNGEERAKGNILERFSAQQFPDLHSELNLSSLELGDSALYFCASSVGVAGGSNEQFFGPGTRLTVL.